This TCR beta chain was sequenced during a study of T cells in Graves' hyperthyroidism and ophthalmopathy. Germline V lookup: CDR1 LNHNV, CDR2 YYDKDF (reference sequence). Trimming removed 0 bases from V and 4 bases from J, with 12 bases in between. The CDR3 has 15 residues. It was RNA transcripts that yielded the amplified TCR beta CDR3 regions. The TCR CDR3 first-round RT-PCR relied on the HTBI primer set. TCRdb redid the calling of the multiplex PCR reads with MiXCR, one entry per CDR3 protein. Of about 640,000 distinct CDR3 sequences listed, under 25% are singletons. The V gene is TRBV15, the J gene TRBJ1-2; maybe TRBD1 (5 bases). Material for sequencing was blood. The origin of this receptor is a man between 25 and 39 years old with Graves' ophthalmopathy. This CDR3 is CATSRDQVTAYGYTF. CDR3 DNA sequence: TGTGCCACCAGCAGAGATCAGGTGACAGCCTATGGCTACACCTTC.